This entry describes one TCR beta chain. The antigen is undetermined. Amplification used 60 Vbeta primers and 13 Jbeta primers. Some clones are missing from TCRdb's copy, which holds only in-frame ones; the method was immunoSEQ multiplex PCR. The repertoire holds about 260,000 clones, with roughly two thirds as singletons. The data were taken from a study of cytomegalovirus exposure and HLA in healthy donors. Whole-study findings and limits: In a later analysis, V- and J-gene trimming of beta chains associated with a DCLRE1C missense variant, replicated independently. Per a prior analysis, the majority of TCR beta V segments were productive roughly 90% or roughly 30% of the time.

Germline lookup yields CDR1 MNHEY and CDR2 SVGAGI. V was cut by 1 base and J by 2 bases, with 5 bases left in between. The CDR3 contains 14 residues. The J gene is TRBJ2-2, the V gene TRBV6-5; D remains unclear. The receptor was derived from a female donor in good health and CMV-seronegative. Sequencing was done on a sample of PBMCs. The CDR3 coding sequence is TGTGCCAGCAGTTACTTTAGTAACACCGGGGAGCTGTTTTTT. Protein: CASSYFSNTGELFF.